Each of the 28 T cell receptor beta chains below was sequenced from the same sample in a study of blood T cells in healthy people across ages. The authors ran a second PCR of about 7 to 11 cycles using a sample-barcoded 5' primer and a J-beta primer mix. A single record per CDR3 protein comes from TCRdb applying MiXCR to the 5' RACE reads. The table lists 600,000 to 900,000 distinct CDR3 sequences, roughly 24% of them singletons. This same sample was also taken into another study, of T cells of mothers and their children.

Material: blood. The receptors originated from a boy younger than 18 in good health.

On this clonotype: The CDR3 does not end in the conserved phenylalanine or tryptophan, so this is likely a read error. The V gene is TRBV12-3 or TRBV12-4, the J gene TRBJ1-1; D call uncertain. The CDR3 runs to 13 residues. Trimming left V 2 bases short and J 6 bases short, with 10 bases between. CDR3 nucleotides: TGTGCCAGCAGTTTAATGACAAATGCTGAAGCTTTCCTT. Translation: CASSLMTNAEAFL.

This clonotype has more than one count but fewer than ten. The chain links TRBV20-1 to TRBJ2-5; D is ambiguous. The CDR3 is 14 amino acids. Germline V lookup: CDR1 DFQATT, CDR2 SNEGSKA (reference sequence). V was clipped by 3 bases and J by 5 bases, with 16 bases between them. The CDR3 here is CSASHAVSQETQYF. The CDR3 region has the DNA TGCAGTGCTAGCCACGCGGTGTCTCAGGAGACCCAGTACTTC.

The genes are TRBV10-2 and TRBJ2-7; D is unresolved. The CDR3 is 13 residues long. V lost 2 bases to trimming and J lost 3 bases, with 8 bases between them. The germline V gene has CDR1 WSHSY and CDR2 SAAADI. The CDR3 here is CASSEADGYEQYF. The CDR3, as DNA: TGCGCCAGCAGTGAGGCGGACGGCTACGAGCAGTACTTC.

This clonotype has only a few counts. V and J are TRBV28 and TRBJ2-1; D is undetermined. The CDR3 is made up of 10 amino acids. Trimming removed 10 bases at V and 6 bases at J, with 7 bases between. The germline V gene encodes CDR1 MDHEN and CDR2 SYDVKM. CDR3 sequence (DNA): TGTGCCACCCAATTCAATGAGCAGTTCTTC. Translated: CATQFNEQFF.

In this sample, this clonotype turned up a few times. The chain has TRBV23-1 and TRBJ1-4, with D unresolved. TRBV23-1 carries the ORF label, with uncertain function. CDR3 length: 16 residues. V was trimmed by 0 bases and J by 0 bases, leaving 8 bases between them. In nucleotides, the CDR3 is TGCGCCAGCAGTCAATCGACACGTCCAACTAATGAAAAACTGTTTTTT. Translation: CASSQSTRPTNEKLFF.

This clonotype has ten or more counts. The rearrangement links TRBV4-1 to TRBJ2-1, with D uncertain. Germline loops: CDR1 MGHRA, CDR2 YSYEKL. Between the trimmed V and J ends, which lost 2 bases and 10 bases, there was a span of 9 bases. The CDR3 totals 12 residues. The CDR3, as DNA: TGCGCCAGCAGCCAAAATAACGTGGAGCAGTTCTTC. It translates to CASSQNNVEQFF.

J is TRBJ2-7 and V is TRBV2; possibly TRBD2 for D (6 bases). The J call could be wrong; TRBJ2-1 is a better fit for the DNA end. This CDR3 is 15 amino acids long. Germline-derived CDR1 and CDR2 are SNHLY and FYNNEI. CDR3 region: CASSVGGATYNEQFF. In DNA form, the CDR3 reads TGTGCCAGCAGTGTCGGCGGGGCAACCTACAATGAGCAGTTCTTC.

In regard to this clonotype: The missing conserved phenylalanine or tryptophan at the end of this CDR3 makes a read error likely. The chain joins TRBV5-1 to TRBJ2-5, with D perhaps being TRBD1 or TRBD2 (5 bases each). The better agreement between TRBJ2-7 and the DNA end casts doubt on the J call. This CDR3 has 14 amino acids. CDR1 SGHRS and CDR2 YFSETQ come from the germline V gene. CDR3 nucleotide sequence: TGCGCCAGCAGCTTGAGGGACCGACCCCACGAGCAGTACCTC. This sequence encodes CASSLRDRPHEQYL.

This rearrangement joins TRBV20-1 to TRBJ1-2; 7 bases are a match to TRBD1. This CDR3 comprises 15 residues. Germline V CDR1 and CDR2: DFQATT, SNEGSKA (reference sequence). The V and J ends lost 1 base and 3 bases, in that order; junction bases with no gene match: 8. Here the CDR3 reads CSARGLTGTDYGYTF. DNA of the CDR3: TGCAGTGCTAGAGGTCTTACCGGGACAGACTATGGCTACACCTTC.

V is TRBV20-1 and J is TRBJ1-1; TRBD1 is a possible D gene (6 bases). CDR3 length: 14 residues. Looked up from germline, CDR1 is DFQATT and CDR2 is SNEGSKA (reference sequence). With 3 bases removed from V and 0 bases from J, the gap between germline ends came to 11 bases. The CDR3 DNA reads as TGCAGTGCTAGGTACGGGGGCATGAACACTGAAGCTTTCTTT. This codes for CSARYGGMNTEAFF.

V and J are TRBV2 and TRBJ2-7, with a possible D match to TRBD1 (5 bases). Per the germline V gene, CDR1 is SNHLY and CDR2 is FYNNEI. V was shortened by 5 bases and J by 0 bases, with 11 bases between the two germline ends. The CDR3 has 14 amino acids. CDR3 loop: CASSKTGVSYEQYF. The DNA for the CDR3 is TGTGCCAGCAGTAAAACAGGAGTCTCCTACGAGCAGTACTTC. Using reference TRBV2 and TRBJ2-7 for the parts outside the CDR3, the full variable domain is EPEVTQTPSHQVTQMGQEVILRCVPISNHLYFYWYRQILGQKVEFLVSFYNNEISEKSEIFDDQFSVERPDGSNFTLKIRSTKLEDSAMYFCASSKTGVSYEQYFGPGTRLTVT.

Comments on this clonotype: Mismatch with germline at one junction end may stem from a read error. The chain carries TRBV5-1 and TRBJ2-3; 10 bases are a match to TRBD2. This CDR3 spans 14 amino acids. Germline CDR1 SGHRS, CDR2 YFSETQ. In DNA form, the CDR3 reads TGCGCCAGCAGCTTCCTGCTAGCGGGGGATACGCGGTATTTT. Amino acids: CASSFLLAGDTRYF.

Only a few counts were recorded for this clonotype. V is TRBV12-3 or TRBV12-4 and J is TRBJ2-4; possibly TRBD2 for D (5 bases). This CDR3 has 15 amino acids. The ends were cut back, 7 bases at V and 8 bases at J, with 21 bases in the middle. This chain's CDR3 is CASTPMQAKGDIQYF. The CDR3 DNA sequence: TGTGCCAGCACCCCGATGCAGGCGAAGGGAGACATTCAGTACTTC.

This clonotype was detected once. The rearrangement links TRBV6-5 to TRBJ2-7; possible D gene TRBD1, 5 bases. The V and J ends lost 6 bases and 7 bases respectively, with 19 bases between them. This CDR3 comprises 14 residues. CDR1 is MNHEY, CDR2 SVGAGI, per germline. The CDR3 here is CASRQRQGRREQYF. The CDR3 region has the DNA TGTGCCAGCAGGCAAAGGCAGGGCCGAAGGGAGCAGTACTTC.

The sample holds a few counts of this clonotype. The chain uses TRBV9 and TRBJ2-5; 10 bases line up with TRBD1. Gene TRBJ2-1 matches the end of the DNA better, so the J call may be wrong. Germline assignment: CDR1 SGDLS and CDR2 YYNGEE. The CDR3 runs to 15 residues. The CDR3 DNA follows: TGTGCCAGCAGCGTCCGAGACAGGGGGCGGAATGAGCAGTTCTTC. Translation: CASSVRDRGRNEQFF.

V usage is TRBV5-1 and J usage is TRBJ1-4; a weak D match, TRBD1 (6 bases). With 3 bases removed from V and 0 bases from J, the gap between germline ends came to 9 bases. This CDR3 contains 15 residues. Germline CDR1 and CDR2: SGHRS and YFSETQ. CDR3 region: CASSYGTSTNEKLFF. The DNA for the CDR3 is TGCGCCAGCAGCTATGGGACATCAACTAATGAAAAACTGTTTTTT.

This clonotype was observed a few times. The genes are TRBV20-1 and TRBJ2-3; D not certain. This CDR3 is built from 17 residues. With 2 bases removed from V and 2 bases from J, the gap between germline ends came to 20 bases. CDR1 and CDR2 (germline): DFQATT, SNEGSKA (reference sequence). DNA for the CDR3: TGCAGTGCTAGACACCTAGGACGATCGTTCCCCACAGATACGCAGTATTTT. Protein product: CSARHLGRSFPTDTQYF.

CDR3 nucleotides: TGTGCCAGCCGGGCTCAGGGGCGAGAGACCCAGTACTTC. Encoded protein: CASRAQGRETQYF. The chain recombines TRBV28 with TRBJ2-5; TRBD1 is a possible D gene (6 bases). Trimming took 8 bases from V and 4 from J, leaving 14 bases between them. Germline values: CDR1 MDHEN, CDR2 SYDVKM. This CDR3 has 13 residues.

The genes are TRBV6-5 and TRBJ1-3; maybe TRBD1 (5 bases). The CDR3 length is 14 residues. V lost 5 bases to trimming and J lost 4 bases, with 12 bases between them. CDR1 and CDR2 (germline): MNHEY, SVGAGI. The CDR3 is CASSRGITGNTIYF. CDR3 sequence (DNA): TGTGCCAGCAGTCGGGGGATTACAGGAAACACCATATATTTT.

V usage is TRBV29-1 and J usage is TRBJ2-2; 8 bases are shared with TRBD1. With 7 bases clipped from V and 1 base from J, the junction kept 5 bases outside the gene matches. The CDR3 is 14 residues long. Germline lookup yields CDR1 SQVTM and CDR2 ANQGSEA. CDR3: CSAGTGQNTGELFF. In nucleotides, the CDR3 is TGCAGCGCCGGGACAGGACAGAACACCGGGGAGCTGTTTTTT.

J is TRBJ1-1 and V is TRBV5-1, with 10 bases identical to TRBD1. Germline lookup yields CDR1 SGHRS and CDR2 YFSETQ. The V and J ends lost 2 bases and 2 bases, in that order; junction bases with no gene match: 6. The CDR3 has 16 residues. CDR3 residues: CASSFPDRGVNTEAFF. CDR3 nucleotide sequence: TGCGCCAGCAGCTTCCCGGACAGGGGGGTTAACACTGAAGCTTTCTTT.

The V and J genes are TRBV2 and TRBJ2-1; the D call may be TRBD1 or TRBD2 (5 bases each). The DNA matches TRBJ2-7 better at its end, which makes the J call doubtful. This CDR3 region has 14 residues. CDR1 is SNHLY and CDR2 is FYNNEI in the germline V gene. For the CDR3, the DNA is TGTGCCAGCATTGTTACTAGGGGCCCCTACGAGCAGTACTTC. Translating it yields CASIVTRGPYEQYF.

In its sample, this clonotype was seen a few times. The rearrangement uses TRBV2 and TRBJ1-1; the match to TRBD1 covers 7 bases. V lost 6 bases, J lost 5 bases, and 15 bases stayed unmatched. There are 16 residues in the CDR3. Per the germline V gene, CDR1 is SNHLY and CDR2 is FYNNEI. The CDR3 is CASSGQDPLVWTEAFF. Written as DNA, the CDR3 is TGTGCCAGCAGCGGACAGGACCCCCTAGTTTGGACTGAAGCTTTCTTT.

The rearrangement joins TRBV11-2 to TRBJ2-5; 9 bases agree with TRBD2. Germline V gene data show CDR1 as SGHAT and CDR2 as FQNNGV. V shed 3 bases, J shed 5 bases, and the junction held 7 bases outside the gene matches. CDR3 size: 15 residues. The chain's CDR3 is CASSLSRRGGETQYF. CDR3 coding DNA: TGTGCCAGCAGCTTGAGTCGGCGGGGGGGCGAGACCCAGTACTTC.

The chain employs TRBV5-1 and TRBJ1-1, with D unresolved. Trimming cost V 0 bases and J 8 bases, with 17 bases left between them. The CDR3 consists of 15 residues. Per the germline V gene, CDR1 is SGHRS and CDR2 is YFSETQ. This CDR3 reads CASSLDAGGPQEAFF. DNA for the CDR3: TGCGCCAGCAGCTTGGACGCTGGAGGACCTCAAGAAGCTTTCTTT.

The chain links TRBV11-2 to TRBJ1-2, with 9 bases identical to TRBD1. V lost 2 bases to trimming and J lost 4 bases; unmatched junction nucleotides: 2. This CDR3 is 14 amino acids long. Germline V lookup: CDR1 SGHAT, CDR2 FQNNGV. In DNA, the CDR3 is TGTGCCAGCAGCTTACTGGACAGGGGCTATGGCTACACCTTC. Protein sequence: CASSLLDRGYGYTF.

This clonotype was detected many times. The chain is built from TRBV11-2 and TRBJ2-5; D not certain. The germline gives CDR1 SGHAT, CDR2 FQNNGV. V shed 2 bases and J shed 3 bases, with 4 bases lying between them. CDR3 length: 12 amino acids. The CDR3 loop reads CASSLRKETQYF. DNA of the CDR3: TGTGCCAGCAGCTTAAGGAAAGAGACCCAGTACTTC.

This chain joins TRBV10-3 and TRBJ1-3, with 8 bases aligning to TRBD1. With 6 bases clipped from V and 2 bases from J, the junction kept 3 bases outside the gene matches. The CDR3 length is 14 residues. Germline CDR1 and CDR2: ENHRY and SYGVKD. The CDR3: CAIRTTGAGNTIYF. CDR3 DNA: TGTGCCATCAGGACGACAGGGGCTGGAAACACCATATATTTT.